Presented here are 25 T cell receptor beta chains from one specimen sequenced in a study of patients and donors after allogeneic stem cell transplantation. TCRdb passed the RT-PCR reads through MiXCR, listing each CDR3 protein once. The sample contains 20,000 or so distinct CDR3 sequences, approximately 5% of which appear only once. The sequenced sample was blood, either unsorted or a sorted T cell fraction (not recorded which). The receptors here all came from a human donor who was either an allogeneic HSCT recipient or a stem cell or donor lymphocyte infusion donor (not recorded which). It is not recorded whose cells these are; they may come from a transplant donor.

This clonotype was detected ten times or more. V and J are TRBV5-1 and TRBJ2-2; D may match TRBD1 or TRBD2 (7 bases each). The CDR3 loop spans 15 amino acids. Between the trimmed V and J ends, which lost 1 base and 7 bases, there was a span of 14 bases. In germline, CDR1 is SGHRS, CDR2 YFSETQ. DNA of the CDR3: TGCGCCAGCAGCTTGAGACAGGGCGGGAGCGGGGAGCTGTTTTTT. Translation: CASSLRQGGSGELFF.

This clonotype was recorded a few times. The chain is built from TRBV9 and TRBJ1-1; the D gene is possibly TRBD1 (6 bases). V gave up 4 bases and J gave up 0 bases, with 13 bases separating them. The V gene's germline CDR1 is SGDLS and CDR2 YYNGEE. The CDR3 consists of 15 residues. CDR3 DNA sequence: TGTGCCAGCAGCCCATGGACAGATATGAACACTGAAGCTTTCTTT. Translating gives CASSPWTDMNTEAFF.

In this sample, this clonotype turned up many times. This sequence joins TRBV18 and TRBJ2-5; D is uncertain. There are 14 residues in the CDR3. Deletions cut 3 bases from V and 5 bases from J, with 13 bases between. The germline gives CDR1 KGHSH, CDR2 LQKENI. The CDR3 loop reads CASSPGASTETQYF. The CDR3 DNA sequence: TGTGCCAGCTCACCCGGAGCCAGCACCGAGACCCAGTACTTC.

The genes are TRBV11-3 and TRBJ2-5; 13 bases match TRBD2. V was clipped by 5 bases and J by 0 bases; unmatched bases: 3. Germline V lookup: CDR1 SGHNT, CDR2 YENEEA. This CDR3 has 16 amino acids. The CDR3 loop reads CASSLGLAGNQETQYF. The CDR3 region has the DNA TGTGCCAGCAGCCTGGGACTAGCGGGGAACCAAGAGACCCAGTACTTC. Combining the CDR3 with reference TRBV11-3 and TRBJ2-5 gives the whole variable domain EAGVVQSPRYKIIEKKQPVAFWCNPISGHNTLYWYLQNLGQGPELLIRYENEEAVDDSQLPKDRFSAERLKGVDSTLKIQPAELGDSAVYLCASSLGLAGNQETQYFGPGTRLLVL.

The sample holds many counts of this clonotype. The rearrangement joins TRBV7-9 to TRBJ1-3, with 8 positions matching TRBD1. Germline V gene data show CDR1 as SEHNR and CDR2 as FQNEAQ (reference sequence). Unmatched junction bases numbered 8, after V lost 5 bases and J lost 2 bases. The CDR3 contains 16 residues. CDR3 in amino acids: CASSPRTGKTGNTIYF. DNA for the CDR3: TGTGCCAGCAGCCCAAGGACAGGGAAGACTGGAAACACCATATATTTT.

This clonotype appeared many times. CDR3 in amino acids: CASSRHGSGGYNEQFF. The CDR3 bases are TGTGCCAGCAGTCGCCATGGGAGCGGCGGGTACAATGAGCAGTTCTTC. The chain couples TRBV6-2 or TRBV6-3 to TRBJ2-1; maybe TRBD2 (5 bases). Germline V lookup: CDR1 MNHEY, CDR2 SVGEGT. This CDR3 is built from 16 residues. The ends were cut back, 5 bases at V and 4 bases at J, with 18 bases in the middle.

This clonotype occurred many times. The chain links TRBV12-3 or TRBV12-4 to TRBJ2-3; unclear D gene. CDR3 length: 12 residues. Trimming pared 1 base from V and 5 bases from J, leaving 4 bases between. The CDR3 protein is CASSLVEDTQYF. DNA of the CDR3: TGTGCCAGCAGTTTAGTGGAAGATACGCAGTATTTT.

This clonotype has ten or more counts. The chain is built from TRBV29-1 and TRBJ1-2; perhaps TRBD1 as D (6 bases). The V gene's germline CDR1 is SQVTM and CDR2 ANQGSEA. The CDR3 is 11 residues long. The V end was cut by 6 bases, the J end by 2 bases, with 7 bases between. The CDR3 is CSVDRNYGYTF. CDR3 coding DNA: TGCAGCGTGGACAGAAACTATGGCTACACCTTC.

There are many counts of this clonotype. This sequence joins TRBV28 and TRBJ2-3; possibly TRBD2 for D (6 bases). The CDR3 loop spans 15 amino acids. Germline lookup yields CDR1 MDHEN and CDR2 SYDVKM. Between the trimmed V and J ends, which lost 3 bases and 1 base, there was a span of 11 bases. The CDR3 DNA reads TGTGCCAGCAGTTTTCAGCGGGTAGGCACAGATACGCAGTATTTT. It translates to CASSFQRVGTDTQYF.

There are many counts of this clonotype. The chain is built from TRBV29-1 and TRBJ1-2; 8 nucleotides line up with TRBD1. In germline, CDR1 is SQVTM, CDR2 ANQGSEA. This CDR3 region has 13 residues. V trimming: 2 bases; J trimming: 8 bases; junction bases outside the gene matches: 7. The CDR3 DNA reads as TGCAGCGTTGAACCGGACAGGGACTGGGGCTACACCTTC. It is translated as CSVEPDRDWGYTF.

This clonotype has ten or more counts. The chain has TRBV6-1 and TRBJ2-7, with 10 positions matching TRBD1. Germline V gene lookup returns CDR1 MNHNS and CDR2 SASEGT. CDR3 length: 14 residues. Trimming removed 6 bases from V and 5 bases from J; junction bases left unmatched: 7. The CDR3: CASSTTGGADEQYF. The CDR3 DNA follows: TGTGCCAGCAGCACGACAGGGGGCGCCGACGAGCAGTACTTC.

This clonotype showed up many times. The rearrangement joins TRBV11-2 to TRBJ2-7; D is uncertain. The germline V gene encodes CDR1 SGHAT and CDR2 FQNNGV. Deletions cut 6 bases from V and 2 bases from J, with 8 bases between. This CDR3 is 12 amino acids long. The CDR3 DNA is TGTGCCAGCAGTAGGTTTACCTACGAGCAGTACTTC. Its translation: CASSRFTYEQYF.

This clonotype was counted at least ten times. The chain is built from TRBV7-8 and TRBJ1-1; possible D gene TRBD1, 6 bases. The CDR3 is 16 residues long. Germline assignment: CDR1 SGHVS and CDR2 FQNEAQ. The V and J ends lost 7 bases and 0 bases respectively, with 18 bases between them. The CDR3 reads CASIGRGIGVNTEAFF. The CDR3 coding sequence is TGTGCCAGCATAGGTAGGGGGATAGGTGTGAACACTGAAGCTTTCTTT.

The chain carries TRBV7-2 and TRBJ2-7; 8 bases are a match to TRBD1. The CDR3 sequence is 18 residues long. With 2 bases clipped from V and 2 bases from J, the junction kept 14 bases outside the gene matches. Germline V gives CDR1 SGHTA, CDR2 FQGNSA. Here the CDR3 reads CASSLSAPRQGAAYEQYF. The CDR3 region has the DNA TGTGCCAGCAGCTTAAGCGCTCCCCGGCAGGGGGCGGCCTACGAGCAGTACTTC.

This clonotype was counted many times. CDR3 protein: CASSPGGGEETQYF. CDR3 DNA: TGTGCCAGCAGCCCGGGCGGCGGAGAGGAGACCCAGTACTTC. The chain couples TRBV7-9 to TRBJ2-5, with D unresolved. This CDR3 spans 14 amino acids. Germline CDR1 and CDR2: SEHNR and FQNEAQ (reference sequence). V shed 5 bases and J shed 5 bases, with 15 bases lying between them.

There are many counts of this clonotype. The rearrangement joins TRBV7-6 to TRBJ2-2; 7 bases align to TRBD1. The V gene end was trimmed by 5 bases and the J gene end by 6 bases; junction bases not matched to a gene: 9. CDR1 and CDR2 from the germline V gene are SGHVS and FNYEAQ. This CDR3 is built from 15 residues. CDR3 amino acids: CASSPRQGRSGELFF. CDR3 nucleotides: TGTGCCAGCAGCCCGCGACAGGGAAGGTCCGGGGAGCTGTTTTTT.

In the case of this clonotype: This may arise from a read error, as a much more abundant clone is one base away. The chain is built from TRBV28 and TRBJ1-5; D is ambiguous. V was cut by 9 bases and J by 7 bases, with 28 bases left in between. The CDR3 extends over 17 amino acids. Germline assignment: CDR1 MDHEN and CDR2 SYDVKM. The CDR3 loop is CARQRLLTKRVRQPQHF. The CDR3 DNA reads TGTGCCAGGCAGAGACTACTGACCAAACGTGTCCGGCAGCCCCAGCATTTT.

Worth noting for this clonotype: A much more abundant neighbour one base away suggests this may be a read error. The rearrangement links TRBV29-1 to TRBJ1-2, with D possibly being TRBD1 (6 bases). The germline CDR1 and CDR2 sequences are SQVTM and ANQGSEA. The CDR3 runs to 12 residues. Here the CDR3 DNA reads TGCAGCACAGGGACCGCTAACTATGGCTACGCCTTC. Protein: CSTGTANYGYAF.

This clonotype was picked up many times. The chain links TRBV7-9 to TRBJ2-1; D perhaps matches TRBD1 (5 bases). Trimming removed 1 base at V and 2 bases at J, with 9 bases between. Germline CDR1 SEHNR, CDR2 FQNEAQ (reference sequence). The CDR3 consists of 15 residues. The CDR3 nucleotides read TGTGCCAGCAGCTTAGGACAGTCCACCTACAATGAGCAGTTCTTC. Residues: CASSLGQSTYNEQFF.

This clonotype was counted at least ten times. The chain recombines TRBV28 with TRBJ1-6; D unclear. Germline V gene lookup returns CDR1 MDHEN and CDR2 SYDVKM. The CDR3 consists of 12 residues. The ends were cut back, 2 bases at V and 10 bases at J, with 6 bases in the middle. Here the CDR3 DNA reads TGTGCCAGCAGTTTAACGTACTCACCCCTCCACTTT. It yields the protein CASSLTYSPLHF.

This clonotype has ten or more counts. This rearrangement joins TRBV7-2 to TRBJ1-1; D possibly corresponds to TRBD1 (5 bases). Trimming stripped 5 bases from V and 12 bases from J, with 19 bases between. The CDR3 length is 13 residues. Germline V gene lookup returns CDR1 SGHTA and CDR2 FQGNSA. This chain's CDR3 is CASSPRLTERPFF. The DNA of the CDR3 is TGTGCCAGCAGCCCCCGCCTGACAGAACGACCTTTCTTT.

This clonotype is categorized as medium-sized. The gene calls are TRBV20-1 and TRBJ2-1; 12 nucleotides align to TRBD2. Germline V gene lookup returns CDR1 DFQATT and CDR2 SNEGSKA (reference sequence). There are 13 residues in the CDR3. Here the CDR3 DNA reads TGCAGGCCCCTAGCGGGGGGGGTGAATGAGCAGTTCTTC. Its protein product is CRPLAGGVNEQFF.

The rearrangement joins TRBV10-1 to TRBJ2-6; 9 nucleotides agree with TRBD2. Germline lookup yields CDR1 WNHNN and CDR2 SYGVQD (reference sequence). The CDR3 extends over 17 amino acids. With 2 bases clipped from V and 0 bases from J, the junction kept 2 bases outside the gene matches. The CDR3 is CASSEISGGSGANVLTF. Written as DNA, the CDR3 is TGCGCCAGCAGTGAGATTAGCGGGGGCTCTGGGGCCAACGTCCTGACTTTC.

By share, this clonotype ranks as medium-sized. The V gene is TRBV20-1, the J gene TRBJ2-1; TRBD1 agrees at 9 bases. Germline values: CDR1 DFQATT, CDR2 SNEGSKA (reference sequence). CDR3 length: 14 residues. The J segment lost 5 bases and the V segment lost 1 base, leaving 3 bases of the junction unmatched. The CDR3 reads CSARAGTGNNEQFF. The CDR3 DNA reads TGCAGTGCTAGAGCCGGGACAGGGAACAATGAGCAGTTCTTC.

This clonotype was detected ten times or more. The rearrangement links TRBV7-9 to TRBJ1-1; unclear D gene. CDR1 and CDR2 from the germline V gene are SEHNR and FQNEAQ (reference sequence). The CDR3 is 12 amino acids. V lost 5 bases and J lost 8, with 12 bases in between. CDR3 sequence: CASSHPPLEAFF. CDR3 DNA: TGTGCCAGCAGCCACCCCCCGCTGGAAGCTTTCTTT. Complete variable domain (other parts from reference TRBV7-9 and TRBJ1-1): DTGVSQNPRHKITKRGQNVTFRCDPISEHNRLYWYRQTLGQGPEFLTYFQNEAQLEKSRLLSDRFSAERPKGSFSTLEIQRTEQGDSAMYLCASSHPPLEAFFGQGTRLTVV.